The present T cell receptor beta chain was sequenced within a study of siplizumab effects on memory and regulatory T cells. Clones were sequenced by immunoSEQ multiplex PCR, and TCRdb holds only the in-frame ones, with some missing. Found here are about 120,000 clones, approximately 94% of them singletons; the top ten hold around 1.7%. The germline gives CDR1 MGHRA, CDR2 YSYEKL. The CDR3 loop spans 17 amino acids. V lost 3 bases to trimming and J lost 4 bases; unmatched junction nucleotides: 13. A remark on this clone: The antigen is not known.

Regarding the study as a whole: In the presence of siplizumab, alloreactive sequences traceable to unstimulated CD4+ memory cells were significantly reduced. Mappable alloreactive CD4+ clones averaged about 70% Treg-derived with siplizumab versus 26.9% in controls. Naive T cells appeared more varied than memory cells and looked like key alloresponse contributors.

The V and J genes are TRBV4-1 and TRBJ1-2; 8 nucleotides agree with TRBD1. This receptor was identified in a human donor in good health. What was sequenced was non-Treg CD4+ T cells sorted from blood. The CDR3 DNA is TGCGCCAGCAGCCAGGGAACAGGGACAGGATCTCGCTATGGCTACACCTTC. This encodes CASSQGTGTGSRYGYTF.